This T cell receptor beta chain came from a study of OX40 agonist ivuxolimab in advanced cancers. The overall study: The drug used for patients, ivuxolimab, was an agonistic anti-OX40 (CD134) antibody.

Note on this clone: Its antigen is not known.

Study conclusions and caveats: Nonresponders included some who also had low normalized T-cell clonal expansion. The antigens recognized by the expanded peripheral T cells, that is their antigen specificity, were not determined. Both blood CD4+ and CD8+ T cells showed clonal growth by week 6 at 0.1 to 3.0 mg/kg.

The assay was immunoSEQ multiplex PCR, and TCRdb's table has in-frame clones only and misses some. This sample has around 74,000 clones, with 70% to 90% found just once. Germline V CDR1 and CDR2: KGHSH, LQKENI. This CDR3 comprises 14 residues. V was trimmed by 3 bases and J by 2 bases, leaving 10 bases between them. The source material was CD4+ or CD8+ T cells sorted from blood, sampled in a trial of the OX40 agonist ivuxolimab. The sequence came from an adult with an advanced solid tumor such as melanoma, head and neck, liver or kidney cancer. V gene TRBV18 combines with J gene TRBJ1-1; maybe TRBD1 (5 bases). CDR3 loop: CASSPGQGNTEAFF. In nucleotides, the CDR3 is TGTGCCAGCTCACCGGGGCAGGGAAACACTGAAGCTTTCTTT.